One T cell receptor (beta chain) is described in this entry. The antigen remains unidentified. For each subset, genomic DNA was distributed in equal portions over several immunoSEQ plates. The data were produced by immunoSEQ multiplex PCR, yet TCRdb's version contains in-frame clones alone and is incomplete. The data show 850,000 to 1,200,000 clones, with about 80% seen just once and roughly 1.4% held by the top ten. This record belongs to a study of shared clonotypes between healthy human individuals. Findings and caveats of the study: Lower generation probabilities were found for non-shared clonotypes than for those shared by all four donors. Larger estimated richness was generally seen in naive subsets than in memory subsets.

CDR3 length: 15 residues. Germline V gene sequence: CDR1 KGHSH, CDR2 LQKENI. J gave up 5 bases and V 2 bases, and 3 bases lay outside the gene matches. The chain employs TRBV18 and TRBJ2-7; 13 bases match TRBD2. This clonotype originated in a man aged 18 to 29 in good health. The specimen sequenced was memory CD4+ T cells sorted from blood. Subset noted: CD45RA-negative fraction. The CDR3 here is CASSPKGLAGNEQYF. The CDR3 DNA is TGTGCCAGCTCACCAAAGGGACTAGCGGGAAACGAGCAGTACTTC.